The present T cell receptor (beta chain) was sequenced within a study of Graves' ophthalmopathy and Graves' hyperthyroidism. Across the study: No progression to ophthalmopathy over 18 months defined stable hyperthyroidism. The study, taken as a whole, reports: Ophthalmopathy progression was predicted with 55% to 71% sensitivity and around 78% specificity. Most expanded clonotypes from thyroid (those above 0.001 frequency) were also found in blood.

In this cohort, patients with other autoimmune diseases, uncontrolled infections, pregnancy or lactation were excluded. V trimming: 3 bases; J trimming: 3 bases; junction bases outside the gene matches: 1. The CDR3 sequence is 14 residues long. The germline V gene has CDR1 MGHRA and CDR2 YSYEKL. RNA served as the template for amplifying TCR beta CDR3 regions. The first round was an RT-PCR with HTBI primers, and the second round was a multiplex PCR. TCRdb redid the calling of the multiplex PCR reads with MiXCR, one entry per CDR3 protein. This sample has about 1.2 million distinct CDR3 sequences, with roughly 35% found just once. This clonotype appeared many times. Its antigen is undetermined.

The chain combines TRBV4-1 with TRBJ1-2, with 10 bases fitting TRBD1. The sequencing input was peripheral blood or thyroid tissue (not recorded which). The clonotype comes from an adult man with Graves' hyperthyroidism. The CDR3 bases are TGCGCCAGCAGCCAGGGGACAGGGGACTATGGCTACACCTTC. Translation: CASSQGTGDYGYTF.